These T cell receptor beta chains were read from a single sample in a study of T cells in localized non-small cell lung cancer. Here immunoSEQ multiplex PCR was the method, and the copy in TCRdb shows in-frame clones only, minus some. The table lists about 54,000 clones, around four fifths of them singletons. The starting material was peripheral blood, obtained before any cancer treatment. These receptors were taken from a female donor of 60 years or more with stage II squamous cell lung carcinoma. The CDR3 runs from the conserved cysteine through the conserved F or W. Fields, in order: J gene, V gene, D gene, clone size, CDR3 protein, CDR3 DNA. The D gene is left open where the match is weak. Size is stated for part of the rows, as once, few or many counts, or as a class when the clone is expanded.

>TRBJ1-3|TRBV6-1|NA|NA
CASSEISGSEAGNTIYF
TGTGCCAGCAGTGAAATATCTGGCTCCGAGGCCGGAAACACCATATATTTT
>TRBJ1-1|TRBV18|NA|NA
CASSPRATLMNTEAFF
TGTGCCAGCTCACCGAGGGCGACACTTATGAACACTGAAGCTTTCTTT
>TRBJ1-6|TRBV19|TRBD1|NA
CASSSGTGNSPLHF
TGTGCCAGTAGTTCCGGGACAGGTAATTCACCCCTCCACTTT
>TRBJ1-2|TRBV6-4|NA|NA
CASRDLRGYTF
TGTGCCAGCAGGGACCTGAGGGGCTACACCTTC
>TRBJ1-1|TRBV29-1|NA|NA
CSVKSGATEAFF
TGCAGCGTTAAAAGCGGGGCCACTGAAGCTTTCTTT
>TRBJ1-1|TRBV6-5|NA|NA
CASRANTEAFF
TGTGCCAGCAGGGCTAACACTGAAGCTTTCTTT
>TRBJ2-7|TRBV5-6|NA|NA
CASSLIRGYEQYF
TGTGCCAGCAGCTTGATAAGGGGTTACGAGCAGTACTTC
>TRBJ1-5|TRBV5-6|NA|once
CASSLGQGSLGNQPQHF
TGTGCCAGCAGCTTGGGGCAGGGGTCGTTGGGCAATCAGCCCCAGCATTTT
>TRBJ2-7|TRBV14|NA|few
CASSPTYYEQYF
TGTGCCAGCAGCCCGACGTATTACGAGCAGTACTTC
>TRBJ2-5|TRBV5-8|TRBD1|NA
CASSPTASSGTVQETQYF
TGTGCCAGCAGCCCTACCGCAAGCTCCGGGACAGTGCAAGAGACCCAGTACTTC
>TRBJ1-2|TRBV9|NA|NA
CASSVGDRGASYGYTF
TGTGCCAGCAGCGTAGGGGATCGGGGGGCGTCCTATGGCTACACCTTC
>TRBJ2-6|TRBV11-2|NA|NA
CASSYSSGANVLTF
TGTGCCAGCAGCTATAGCTCTGGGGCCAACGTCCTGACTTTC
>TRBJ1-3|TRBV4-1|NA|NA
CASSHDQGRRGNTIYF
TGCGCCAGCAGCCATGACCAAGGACGACGTGGAAACACCATATATTTT
>TRBJ2-5|TRBV7-9|NA|NA
CASSPWGWETQYF
TGTGCCAGCAGTCCTTGGGGCTGGGAGACCCAGTACTTC
>TRBJ1-4|TRBV2|TRBD1|NA
CASKRQGSGEKLFF
TGTGCCAGCAAGAGACAGGGGTCGGGCGAAAAACTGTTTTTT
>TRBJ2-5|TRBV7-6|NA|NA
CASSLRRQETQYF
TGTGCCAGCAGCTTACGGAGGCAAGAGACCCAGTACTTC
>TRBJ1-1|TRBV28|NA|NA
CASSLPNTEAFF
TGTGCCAGCAGCCTACCGAACACTGAAGCTTTCTTT
>TRBJ1-2|TRBV5-4|TRBD1|medium-sized
CASTSGTGGSNGYTF
TGTGCCAGCACCTCCGGGACAGGGGGCTCCAATGGCTACACCTTC
>TRBJ1-2|TRBV29-1|TRBD1|NA
CSVIPGTGPLKGYTF
TGCAGCGTCATACCCGGGACAGGGCCGTTGAAAGGCTACACCTTC
>TRBJ1-4|TRBV6-5|NA|NA
CASSYASRVNEKLFF
TGTGCCAGCAGTTATGCGTCCAGGGTTAATGAAAAACTGTTTTTT
>TRBJ2-1|TRBV4-3|TRBD2|NA
CASSQGAGGIDEQFF
TGCGCCAGCAGCCAAGGGGCGGGGGGGATAGATGAGCAGTTCTTC
>TRBJ1-2|TRBV5-5|NA|NA
CASSLGGGGYTF
TGTGCCAGCAGCTTGGGCGGGGGTGGCTACACCTTC
>TRBJ2-7|TRBV5-5|NA|NA
CASSYRQDYEQYF
TGTGCCAGCAGCTACCGACAGGACTACGAGCAGTACTTC
>TRBJ2-5|TRBV25-1|TRBD1|NA
CASRPGQGKETQYF
TGTGCCAGCCGCCCGGGACAGGGAAAGGAGACCCAGTACTTC
>TRBJ2-2|TRBV19|TRBD2|NA
CASSIGFFSSGGNTGELFF
TGTGCCAGTAGTATCGGTTTCTTTTCGAGCGGGGGGAACACCGGGGAGCTGTTTTTT
>TRBJ2-2|TRBV2|TRBD2|NA
CASRGGPGLAAWGGELFF
TGTGCCAGCAGAGGGGGACCGGGACTAGCGGCCTGGGGCGGGGAGCTGTTTTTT
>TRBJ2-7|TRBV15|TRBD1|once
CATSRVPGTGVYEQYF
TGTGCCACCAGCAGAGTACCGGGGACAGGGGTATACGAGCAGTACTTC
>TRBJ2-7|TRBV11-2|NA|NA
CASSLVDAGASYEQYF
TGTGCCAGCAGCTTAGTGGATGCAGGGGCCTCCTACGAGCAGTACTTC
>TRBJ1-1|TRBV9|NA|once
CASSVSGTTNTEAFF
TGTGCCAGCAGCGTCTCCGGGACGACGAACACTGAAGCTTTCTTT
>TRBJ2-7|TRBV4-3|NA|NA
CASSQGRAYEQYF
TGCGCCAGCAGCCAAGGTCGAGCCTACGAGCAGTACTTC
>TRBJ1-2|TRBV2|TRBD1|NA
CASHLGQGYGYTF
TGTGCCAGCCACCTCGGACAGGGCTATGGCTACACCTTC
>TRBJ1-6|TRBV14|NA|NA
CASSLGGNNSPLHF
TGTGCCAGCAGTTTGGGCGGGAATAATTCACCCCTCCACTTT
>TRBJ2-3|TRBV29-1|NA|once
CSAAREPDTQYF
TGCAGCGCCGCCCGGGAGCCAGATACGCAGTATTTT
>TRBJ2-1|TRBV18|TRBD2|NA
CASSPGSSGGARVYNEQFF
TGTGCCAGCTCACCGGGATCTAGCGGGGGGGCCCGGGTCTACAATGAGCAGTTCTTC
>TRBJ1-1|TRBV9|NA|few
CASSVGWGPNTEAFF
TGTGCCAGCAGCGTAGGTTGGGGGCCGAACACTGAAGCTTTCTTT
>TRBJ1-2|TRBV18|TRBD1|NA
CASSPGQGGYTF
TGTGCCAGCTCACCCGGACAGGGCGGCTACACCTTC
>TRBJ1-2|TRBV29-1|NA|NA
CSVGTNNYGYTF
TGCAGCGTTGGGACAAATAACTATGGCTACACCTTC